The 16 T cell receptor beta chains reported below all come from one sample, sequenced in a study of T cells in Graves' hyperthyroidism and ophthalmopathy (dated by TCRdb to the late 2010s). The library was built by means of multiplex PCR. Sequenced using an Illumina HiSeq 2000. Amplification of TCR beta CDR3 regions was carried out from RNA transcripts. For the first round of RT-PCR on the TCR CDR3, the HTBI primer set was used together with the Qiagen OneStep RT-PCR kit. TCRdb took the public reads, trimmed them with fastp at Q25, ran MiXCR for clone calling and kept in-frame beta chains. Merged by CDR3 protein, the rows form single entries marked with the most common genes and DNA. The sample yields some 500,000 distinct CDR3 sequences; around a quarter were counted once. Roughly 10% of the sample goes to the ten largest clones. Sample: blood. The receptors shown here come from a woman aged 25 to 45 with Graves' ophthalmopathy.

The table lists this clonotype with a few counts. J is TRBJ1-1 and V is TRBV20-1, with 7 bases matching TRBD1. Looked up from germline, CDR1 is DFQATT and CDR2 is SNEGSKA (reference sequence). This CDR3 comprises 13 residues. Unmatched junction bases numbered 8, after V lost 6 bases and J lost 4 bases. CDR3 in DNA: TGCAGTGCGCGACAGGGCTCGAGCACTGAAGCTTTCTTT. Amino acid sequence: CSARQGSSTEAFF.

This clonotype was seen many times. The chain combines TRBV10-1 with TRBJ2-5; D gene unclear. Germline values: CDR1 WNHNN, CDR2 SYGVQD (reference sequence). The CDR3 length is 13 residues. Between the trimmed V and J ends, which lost 2 bases and 4 bases, there was a span of 8 bases. Written as DNA, the CDR3 is TGCGCCAGCAGTGAGGACGGGTTAGAGACCCAGTACTTC. Protein product: CASSEDGLETQYF.

The rearrangement uses TRBV12-3 or TRBV12-4 and TRBJ2-7, with D perhaps being TRBD1 or TRBD2 (6 bases each). Between the trimmed V and J ends, which lost 4 bases and 6 bases, there was a span of 16 bases. This CDR3 is 14 amino acids long. Written as DNA, the CDR3 is TGTGCCAGCAGTTCTACCGGTTGGGGGGCCGAGCAGTACTTC. Protein product: CASSSTGWGAEQYF.

This clonotype was seen ten or more times. V is TRBV7-2 and J is TRBJ2-5; 9 nucleotides agree with TRBD1. The ends lost 1 base at V and 5 bases at J; junction bases unmatched: 5. The germline gives CDR1 SGHTA, CDR2 FQGNSA. The CDR3 length is 15 residues. The CDR3 coding sequence is TGTGCCAGCAGCTTAGTAGGTACAGGGGGCGAGACCCAGTACTTC. The encoded protein is CASSLVGTGGETQYF.

Ten or more counts support this clonotype. The chain uses TRBV7-8 and TRBJ2-5, with 9 nucleotides matching TRBD2. From germline, CDR1 is SGHVS and CDR2 FQNEAQ. With V trimmed by 3 bases and J by 6 bases, 14 bases remained unmatched. This CDR3 region has 17 residues. CDR3 sequence (DNA): TGTGCCAGCAGCTTCATCCGCGGGCGGGGGGGCTCGAAGACCCAGTACTTC. Amino acids: CASSFIRGRGGSKTQYF.

For this clonotype: An end of the junction differs from the germline gene, which may be a read error. J is TRBJ2-5 and V is TRBV12-3 or TRBV12-4; D is undetermined. The CDR3 spans 14 residues. CDR3 sequence reads: CASSPTLYQEAQYF. The DNA for the CDR3 is TGTGCCAGCAGCCCTACTTTATACCAAGAGGCCCAGTACTTC.

The V call is TRBV4-1, the J call TRBJ2-7, with D maybe TRBD1 (5 bases). Per the germline V gene, CDR1 is MGHRA and CDR2 is YSYEKL. The CDR3 totals 14 residues. Between the trimmed V and J ends, which lost 1 base and 3 bases, there was a span of 10 bases. CDR3 nucleotides: TGCGCCAGCAGCCAAGGCAGGGTCAGCTACGAGCAGTACTTC. Its protein is CASSQGRVSYEQYF.

This clonotype was counted at least ten times. The chain is built from TRBV20-1 and TRBJ2-7, with 9 nucleotides matching TRBD2. The CDR3 sequence is 12 residues long. CDR1 DFQATT and CDR2 SNEGSKA come from the germline V gene (reference sequence). The DNA of the CDR3 is TGCGCCGGAGCCCTAGCGGGGCCCGAGCAGTACTTC. Protein sequence: CAGALAGPEQYF.

The rearrangement links TRBV12-3 or TRBV12-4 to TRBJ1-1; perhaps TRBD1 as D (5 bases). The CDR3 has 14 amino acids. Deletions cut 6 bases from V and 1 base from J, with 12 bases between. This CDR3 reads CASRSGRGNTEAFF. The CDR3 DNA sequence: TGTGCCAGCAGGTCAGGGAGGGGGAACACTGAAGCTTTCTTT.

This clonotype was counted ten times or more. This chain links TRBV19 with TRBJ2-2; the D is unclear. Trimming stripped 5 bases from V and 3 bases from J, with 10 bases between. CDR1 and CDR2 (germline): LNHDA, SQIVND (reference sequence). CDR3 length: 14 residues. The CDR3 DNA sequence: TGTGCCAGTAGTTTTCAGGCGGACACCGGGGAGCTGTTTTTT. This encodes CASSFQADTGELFF.

This chain joins TRBV20-1 and TRBJ2-7, with 9 bases that match TRBD1. Germline CDR1 DFQATT, CDR2 SNEGSKA (reference sequence). The CDR3 consists of 15 residues. Trimming took 3 bases from V and 5 from J; bases not matched to a gene: 11. CDR3 sequence reads: CSASPPGQGRDEQYF. CDR3 DNA: TGCAGTGCTAGCCCCCCCGGACAGGGGCGAGACGAGCAGTACTTC.

The CDR3 sequence: CASRETGINTEAFF. DNA of the CDR3: TGTGCCAGCAGGGAGACAGGGATTAACACTGAAGCTTTCTTT. This sequence joins TRBV6-1 and TRBJ1-1; 7 nucleotides agree with TRBD1. Germline CDR1 reads MNHNS; CDR2 reads SASEGT. With V trimmed by 6 bases and J by 2 bases, 6 bases remained unmatched. This CDR3 region has 14 residues.

This clonotype came up a few times. The chain employs TRBV20-1 and TRBJ1-1; D gene uncertain. V was clipped by 6 bases and J by 2 bases, with 16 bases between them. This CDR3 comprises 14 residues. The V gene's germline CDR1 is DFQATT and CDR2 SNEGSKA (reference sequence). The CDR3 is CSAATPGFNTEAFF. The CDR3 DNA follows: TGCAGTGCAGCTACCCCCGGGTTTAACACTGAAGCTTTCTTT.

This clonotype appeared many times. The V call is TRBV7-8, the J call TRBJ1-2; a possible D gene is TRBD1 (5 bases). The length of the CDR3 is 15 residues. Germline V gene sequence: CDR1 SGHVS, CDR2 FQNEAQ. Trimming left V 5 bases short and J 2 bases short, with 15 bases between. CDR3 region: CASSPFQGENYGYTF. The CDR3 DNA reads TGTGCCAGCAGCCCGTTTCAAGGGGAGAACTATGGCTACACCTTC.

There are many counts of this clonotype. This chain uses TRBV12-3 or TRBV12-4 with TRBJ1-1, with unresolved D. This CDR3 region has 13 residues. Trimming left V 2 bases short and J 5 bases short, with 9 bases between. As DNA, the CDR3 is TGTGCCAGCAGTTTAAGACTGGAAACTGAAGCTTTCTTT. As protein: CASSLRLETEAFF.

This clonotype has ten or more counts. This chain uses TRBV10-3 with TRBJ2-5; 7 bases line up with TRBD1. V lost 1 base and J lost 5; bases outside the gene matches: 4. Germline V gives CDR1 ENHRY, CDR2 SYGVKD. The CDR3 runs to 14 residues. CDR3 DNA sequence: TGTGCCATCAGTGAGTTGGGACAGTGGGAGACCCAGTACTTC. This translates into CAISELGQWETQYF.